The rows below give T cell receptor beta chains drawn from one sample of a study of T-cell reconstitution after alpha-beta-depleted transplantation in children. Each CDR3 protein gets one entry after TCRdb re-called the PCR reads with MiXCR. This sample has fewer than 150,000 distinct CDR3 sequences; about 9.6% occur once, and the top ten carry around 24%. Sequencing was performed on PBMCs, mostly from graft donor cells, taken 180 days after TCRalphabeta/CD19-depleted stem cell transplant. These receptors were taken from a girl in the first two years of life who had a stem cell transplant for combined immunodeficiency, so the T cells may come from the graft donor. Both conserved end residues are part of each CDR3. A D gene is named only where the DNA matches it firmly. A row's size may be missing; if present it is once, few, many or a size class.

>TRBJ2-6|.|.|15|TRBV12-3/TRBV12-4
TGTGCCAGCACCCCAGACTCCTCTGGGGCCAACGTCCTGACTTTC
CASTPDSSGANVLTF
>TRBJ1-1|TRBD1|.|13|TRBV28
TGTGCCAGCAGTTTTTGGGACAGGGAGACGGGTTTCTTT
CASSFWDRETGFF
>TRBJ2-1|TRBD2|.|16|TRBV20-1
TGCAGTGCTAGAGATCCGGGACTAGCGGTAAACAATGAGCAGTTCTTC
CSARDPGLAVNNEQFF
>TRBJ1-4|TRBD1|.|14|TRBV20-1
TGCAGTGCTAGAGAAAACAGGGGAAATGGAAAACTGTTTTTT
CSARENRGNGKLFF
>TRBJ2-3|TRBD2|many|14|TRBV7-9
TGTGCCAGCACCACGGGAGGAGGGACAGATACGCAGTATTTT
CASTTGGGTDTQYF
>TRBJ2-5|.|.|17|TRBV11-3
TGTGCCAGCAGCTACCGACAGGGGCGGGAGGGCCAAGAGACCCAGTACTTC
CASSYRQGREGQETQYF
>TRBJ2-2|.|.|14|TRBV27
TGTGCCAGCAGTATCAACAGGGCGGGCGGGGAGCTGTTTTTT
CASSINRAGGELFF
>TRBJ2-2|TRBD2|.|15|TRBV20-1
TGCAGTGCCACGCCTGGGACTAGAAATCGCGGGGAGCTGTTTTTT
CSATPGTRNRGELFF
>TRBJ2-7|TRBD2|.|17|TRBV7-2
TGTGCCAGCAGCTTAGGGTCTAGCGGGAGGGTTGGCTACGAGCAGTACTTC
CASSLGSSGRVGYEQYF
>TRBJ2-2|.|few|16|TRBV18
TGTGCCAGCTCACTGCACACCGGGGGAGACACCGGGGAGCTGTTTTTT
CASSLHTGGDTGELFF
>TRBJ2-7|TRBD2|.|15|TRBV20-1
TGCAGTGCTAGAGATGAAACTAGCGGGGGGAGCGAGCAGTACTTC
CSARDETSGGSEQYF
>TRBJ2-3|.|many|13|TRBV27
TGTGCCAGCAGACCTACAGCGGTGGTTGCGCAGTATTTT
CASRPTAVVAQYF
>TRBJ2-4|.|few|15|TRBV6-2/TRBV6-3
TGTGCCAGCAGTACCGCCGGACTAGCCAAAAACATTCAGTACTTC
CASSTAGLAKNIQYF
>TRBJ2-5|TRBD2|once|16|TRBV20-1
TGCAGTGCTAGACCTGAGACTAGCGGGAGAGTAGAGACCCAGTACTTC
CSARPETSGRVETQYF
>TRBJ2-1|TRBD2|few|19|TRBV12-3/TRBV12-4
TGTGCCAGTCTACTCTATCTAGCGGGAGCTCGATTCTCCTACAATGAGCAGTTCTTC
CASLLYLAGARFSYNEQFF
>TRBJ1-6|TRBD1|.|14|TRBV6-1
TGTGCCAGCAGATCCGGGACAGGGGTATCACCCCTCCACTTT
CASRSGTGVSPLHF
>TRBJ1-1|.|few|15|TRBV12-3/TRBV12-4
TGTGCCAGCAGTTTATGGGGCAGGGGCCGTCCTGAAGCTTTCTTT
CASSLWGRGRPEAFF
>TRBJ2-7|.|few|13|TRBV27
TGTGCCAGCAGTTCTAGCAGCTCCTACGAGCAGTACTTC
CASSSSSSYEQYF
>TRBJ2-7|TRBD2|.|17|TRBV7-9
TGTGCCAGCAGCTTAACCAGCGGGGGCCTGTTGAGCTACGAGCAGTACTTC
CASSLTSGGLLSYEQYF
>TRBJ2-7|TRBD2|.|14|TRBV20-1
TGCAGTGCTACCTTTCCGGGACTAGCGAAAGAGCAGTACTTC
CSATFPGLAKEQYF
>TRBJ2-5|.|.|14|TRBV7-9
TGTGCCAGCAGCTATTTCGGTCAGGGAGAGACCCAGTACTTC
CASSYFGQGETQYF
>TRBJ2-7|TRBD1|few|14|TRBV10-3
TGTGCCGTCCAGACAGGGTCGGGGACCTACGAGCAGTACTTC
CAVQTGSGTYEQYF
>TRBJ2-2|TRBD2|few|17|TRBV5-1
TGCGCCAGCACCCAGGGACTAGCGGGAATCGGTACCGGGGAGCTGTTTTTT
CASTQGLAGIGTGELFF
>TRBJ1-1|.|few|13|TRBV20-1
TGCAGTGCTAGAAATCCGGTGAACACTGAAGCTTTCTTT
CSARNPVNTEAFF
>TRBJ2-1|TRBD1|few|16|TRBV6-5
TGTGCCAGCAGTTACAGGATCGGGACAGGTCAAAATGAGCAGTTCTTC
CASSYRIGTGQNEQFF
>TRBJ2-1|TRBD1|.|17|TRBV7-9
TGTGCCAGCAGCTTCGGACAGGGGGCTAGCTCCTACAATGAGCAGTTCTTC
CASSFGQGASSYNEQFF
>TRBJ2-1|.|.|14|TRBV18
TGTGCCAGCTCACTTTATACTCCGGATAATAAGCAGTTCTTC
CASSLYTPDNKQFF
>TRBJ2-7|.|.|14|TRBV5-1
TGCGCCAGCAGCTTGGAGGGGGGTTTCTACGAGCAGTACTTC
CASSLEGGFYEQYF
>TRBJ1-2|.|.|14|TRBV5-6
TGTGCCAGCAGCTACACCCCGGGACGCTATGGCTACACCTTC
CASSYTPGRYGYTF